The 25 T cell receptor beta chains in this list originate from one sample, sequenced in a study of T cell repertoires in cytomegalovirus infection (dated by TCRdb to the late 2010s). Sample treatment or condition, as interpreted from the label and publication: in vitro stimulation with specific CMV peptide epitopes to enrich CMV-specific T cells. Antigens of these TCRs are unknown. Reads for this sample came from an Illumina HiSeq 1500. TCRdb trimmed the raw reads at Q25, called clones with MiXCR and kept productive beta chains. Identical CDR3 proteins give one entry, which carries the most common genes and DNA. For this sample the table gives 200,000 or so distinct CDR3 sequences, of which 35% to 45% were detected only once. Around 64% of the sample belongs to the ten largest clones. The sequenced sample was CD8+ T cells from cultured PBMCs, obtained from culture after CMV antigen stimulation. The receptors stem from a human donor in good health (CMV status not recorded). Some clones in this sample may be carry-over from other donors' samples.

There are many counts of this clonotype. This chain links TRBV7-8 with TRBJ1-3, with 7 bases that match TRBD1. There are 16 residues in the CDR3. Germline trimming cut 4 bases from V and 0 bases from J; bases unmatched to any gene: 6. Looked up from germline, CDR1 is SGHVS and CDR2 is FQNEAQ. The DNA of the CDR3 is TGTGCCAGCAGCTCCGACAGGGTCCCCTCTGGAAACACCATATATTTT. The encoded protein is CASSSDRVPSGNTIYF.

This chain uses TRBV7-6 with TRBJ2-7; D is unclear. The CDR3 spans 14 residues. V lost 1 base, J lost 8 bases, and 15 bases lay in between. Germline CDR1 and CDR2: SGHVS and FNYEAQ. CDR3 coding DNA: TGTGCCAGCAGCTTAGAAGTTCGCGCGAGGCAGCAGTACTTC. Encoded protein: CASSLEVRARQQYF. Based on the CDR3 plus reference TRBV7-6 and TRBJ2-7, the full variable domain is GAGVSQSPRYKVTKRGQDVALRCDPISGHVSLYWYRQALGQGPEFLTYFNYEAQQDKSGLPNDRFSAERPEGSISTLTIQRTEQRDSAMYRCASSLEVRARQQYFGPGTRLTVT.

The CDR3 nucleotides are TGTGCCAGCAGCCAAGTGTCGCTGAGCTCCTACAATGAGCAGTTCTTC. The encoded protein is CASSQVSLSSYNEQFF. This sequence joins TRBV3-1 and TRBJ2-1; no clear D. The length of the CDR3 is 16 residues. CDR1 is LGHDT, CDR2 YNNKEL, per germline (reference sequence). The V and J ends lost 1 base and 0 bases respectively, with 10 bases between them.

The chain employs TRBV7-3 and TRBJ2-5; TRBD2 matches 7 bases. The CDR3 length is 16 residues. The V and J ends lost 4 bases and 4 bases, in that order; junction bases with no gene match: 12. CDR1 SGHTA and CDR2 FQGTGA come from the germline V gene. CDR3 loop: CASSSYALGGGETQYF. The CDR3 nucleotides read TGTGCCAGCAGCTCTTACGCCCTAGGCGGGGGAGAGACCCAGTACTTC.

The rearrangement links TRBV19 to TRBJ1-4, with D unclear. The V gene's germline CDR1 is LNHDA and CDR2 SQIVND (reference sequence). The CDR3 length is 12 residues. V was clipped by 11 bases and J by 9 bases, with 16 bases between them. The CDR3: CAAGGIEKKLFF. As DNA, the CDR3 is TGTGCCGCCGGTGGTATTGAGAAAAAACTGTTTTTT.

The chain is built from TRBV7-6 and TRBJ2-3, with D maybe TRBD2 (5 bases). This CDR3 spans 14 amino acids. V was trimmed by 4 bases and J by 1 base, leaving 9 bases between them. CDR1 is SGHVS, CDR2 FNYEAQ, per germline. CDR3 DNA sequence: TGTGCCAGCAGCTCCGACGGGGGCACAGATACGCAGTATTTT. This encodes CASSSDGGTDTQYF. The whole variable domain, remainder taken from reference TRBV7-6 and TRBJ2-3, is GAGVSQSPRYKVTKRGQDVALRCDPISGHVSLYWYRQALGQGPEFLTYFNYEAQQDKSGLPNDRFSAERPEGSISTLTIQRTEQRDSAMYRCASSSDGGTDTQYFGPGTRLTVL.

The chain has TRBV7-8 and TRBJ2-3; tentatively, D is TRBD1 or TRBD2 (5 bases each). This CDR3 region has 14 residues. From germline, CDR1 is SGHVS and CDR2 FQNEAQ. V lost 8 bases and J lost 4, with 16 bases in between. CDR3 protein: CASLGLGVPDTQYF. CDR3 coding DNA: TGTGCCAGCCTGGGGCTGGGAGTCCCAGATACGCAGTATTTT.

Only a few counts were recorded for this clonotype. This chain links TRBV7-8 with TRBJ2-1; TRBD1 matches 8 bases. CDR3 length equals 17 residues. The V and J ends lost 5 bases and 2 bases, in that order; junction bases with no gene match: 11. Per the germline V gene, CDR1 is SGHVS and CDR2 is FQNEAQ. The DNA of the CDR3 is TGTGCCAGCAGCCCCCCAAGACAGGGGAGGACCTACAATGAGCAGTTCTTC. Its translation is CASSPPRQGRTYNEQFF.

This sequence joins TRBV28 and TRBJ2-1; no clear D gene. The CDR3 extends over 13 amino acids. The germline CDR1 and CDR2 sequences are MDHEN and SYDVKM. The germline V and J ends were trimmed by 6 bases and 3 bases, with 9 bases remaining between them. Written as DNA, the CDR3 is TGTGCCAGCAGCCATGCGAGCTACAATGAGCAGTTCTTC. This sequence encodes CASSHASYNEQFF.

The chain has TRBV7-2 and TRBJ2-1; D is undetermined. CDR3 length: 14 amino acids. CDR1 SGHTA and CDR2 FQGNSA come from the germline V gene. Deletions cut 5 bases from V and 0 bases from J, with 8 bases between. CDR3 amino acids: CASSLDNSYNEQFF. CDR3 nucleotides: TGTGCCAGCAGCCTGGATAACTCCTACAATGAGCAGTTCTTC.

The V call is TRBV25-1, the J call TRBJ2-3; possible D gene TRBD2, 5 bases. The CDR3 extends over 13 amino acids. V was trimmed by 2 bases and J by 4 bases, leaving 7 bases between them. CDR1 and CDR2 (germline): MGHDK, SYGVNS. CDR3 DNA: TGTGCCAGCAGTGAAACTAGGGCAGATACGCAGTATTTT. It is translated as CASSETRADTQYF. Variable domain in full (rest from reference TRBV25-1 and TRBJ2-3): EADIYQTPRYLVIGTGKKITLECSQTMGHDKMYWYQQDPGMELHLIHYSYGVNSTEKGDLSSESTVSRIRTEHFPLTLESARPSHTSQYLCASSETRADTQYFGPGTRLTVL.

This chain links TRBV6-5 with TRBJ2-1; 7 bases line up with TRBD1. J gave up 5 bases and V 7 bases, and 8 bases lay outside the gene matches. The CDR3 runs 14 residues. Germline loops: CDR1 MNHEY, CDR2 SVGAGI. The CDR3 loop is CASKMMTGHNEQFF. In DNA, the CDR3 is TGTGCCAGCAAAATGATGACAGGGCACAATGAGCAGTTCTTC.

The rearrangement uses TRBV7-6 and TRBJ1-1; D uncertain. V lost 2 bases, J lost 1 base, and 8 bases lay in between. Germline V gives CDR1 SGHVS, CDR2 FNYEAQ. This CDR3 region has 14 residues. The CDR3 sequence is CASSLNLGNTEAFF. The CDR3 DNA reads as TGTGCCAGCAGCTTAAACCTTGGGAACACTGAAGCTTTCTTT.

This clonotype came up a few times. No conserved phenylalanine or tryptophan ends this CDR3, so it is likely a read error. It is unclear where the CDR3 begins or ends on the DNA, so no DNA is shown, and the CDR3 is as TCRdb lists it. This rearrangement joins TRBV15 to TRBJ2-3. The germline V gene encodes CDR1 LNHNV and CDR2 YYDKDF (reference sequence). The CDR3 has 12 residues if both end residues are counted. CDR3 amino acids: CATSRAGMDPVG.

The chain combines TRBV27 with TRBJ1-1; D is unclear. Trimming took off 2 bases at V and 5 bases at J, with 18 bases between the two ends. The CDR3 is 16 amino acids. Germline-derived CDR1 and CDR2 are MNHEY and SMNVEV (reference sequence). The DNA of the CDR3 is TGTGCCAGCAGTTTACATCGACCCCGGAAGGATACTGAAGCTTTCTTT. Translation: CASSLHRPRKDTEAFF.

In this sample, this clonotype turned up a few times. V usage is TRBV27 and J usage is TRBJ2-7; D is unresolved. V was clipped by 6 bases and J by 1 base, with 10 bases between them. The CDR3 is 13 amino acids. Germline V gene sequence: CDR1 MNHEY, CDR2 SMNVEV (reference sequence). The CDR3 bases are TGTGCCAGCAGCGTGGGCAGGTCCTACGAGCAGTACTTC. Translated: CASSVGRSYEQYF.

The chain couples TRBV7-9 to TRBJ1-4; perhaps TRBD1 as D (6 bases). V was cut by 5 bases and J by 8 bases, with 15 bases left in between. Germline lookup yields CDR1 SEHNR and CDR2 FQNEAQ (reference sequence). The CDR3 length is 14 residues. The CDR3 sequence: CASSPRDIPEKLFF. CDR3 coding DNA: TGTGCCAGCAGCCCCCGGGACATACCCGAAAAACTGTTTTTT.

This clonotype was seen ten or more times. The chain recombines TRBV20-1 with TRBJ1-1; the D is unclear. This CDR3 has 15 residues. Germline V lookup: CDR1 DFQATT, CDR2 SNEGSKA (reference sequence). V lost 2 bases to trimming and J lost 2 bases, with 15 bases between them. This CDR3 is CSARLDYWANTEAFF. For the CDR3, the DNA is TGCAGTGCTAGATTGGACTATTGGGCTAACACTGAAGCTTTCTTT.

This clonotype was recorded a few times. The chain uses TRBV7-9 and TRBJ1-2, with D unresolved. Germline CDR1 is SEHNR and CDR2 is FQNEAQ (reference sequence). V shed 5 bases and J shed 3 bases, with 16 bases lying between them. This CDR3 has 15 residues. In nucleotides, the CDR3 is TGTGCCAGCAGCCTCAACAGAGGGTTCGACTATGGCTACACCTTC. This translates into CASSLNRGFDYGYTF. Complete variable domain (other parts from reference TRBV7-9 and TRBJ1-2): DTGVSQNPRHKITKRGQNVTFRCDPISEHNRLYWYRQTLGQGPEFLTYFQNEAQLEKSRLLSDRFSAERPKGSFSTLEIQRTEQGDSAMYLCASSLNRGFDYGYTFGSGTRLTVV.

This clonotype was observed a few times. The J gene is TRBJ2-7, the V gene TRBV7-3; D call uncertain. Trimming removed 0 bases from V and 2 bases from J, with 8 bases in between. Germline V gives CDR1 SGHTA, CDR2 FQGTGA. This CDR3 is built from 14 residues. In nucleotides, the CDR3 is TGTGCCAGCAGCTTAACGTACGGGCCCTACGAGCAGTACTTC. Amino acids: CASSLTYGPYEQYF.

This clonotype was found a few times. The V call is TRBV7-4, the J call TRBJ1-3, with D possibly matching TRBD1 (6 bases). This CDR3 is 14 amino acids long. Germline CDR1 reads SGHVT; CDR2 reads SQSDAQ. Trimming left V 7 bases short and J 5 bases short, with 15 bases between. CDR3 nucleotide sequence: TGTGCCAGCACGGACGGGGGGGCGAGAAACACCATATATTTT. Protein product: CASTDGGARNTIYF.

In nucleotides, the CDR3 is TGTGCCAGCAGCAGTTCCCCGGGGGGGGCTCTCTATAATGAAAAACTGTTTTTT. Its protein product is CASSSSPGGALYNEKLFF. The genes are TRBV28 and TRBJ1-4, with D possibly matching TRBD1 (6 bases). V was trimmed by 6 bases and J by 4 bases, leaving 24 bases between them. This CDR3 is built from 18 residues. The germline CDR1 and CDR2 sequences are MDHEN and SYDVKM.

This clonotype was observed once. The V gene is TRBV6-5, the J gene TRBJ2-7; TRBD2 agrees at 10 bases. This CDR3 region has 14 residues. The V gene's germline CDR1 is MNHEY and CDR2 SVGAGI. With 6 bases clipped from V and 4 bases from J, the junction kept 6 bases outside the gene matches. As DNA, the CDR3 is TGTGCCAGCAGCGGGGAGCGGGAGGGTTACGAGCAGTACTTC. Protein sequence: CASSGEREGYEQYF.

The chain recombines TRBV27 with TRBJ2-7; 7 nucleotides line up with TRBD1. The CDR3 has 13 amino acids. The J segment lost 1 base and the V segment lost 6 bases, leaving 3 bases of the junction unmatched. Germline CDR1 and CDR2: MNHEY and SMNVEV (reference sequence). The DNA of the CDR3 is TGTGCCAGCAGGCACAGGGGATCCTACGAGCAGTACTTC. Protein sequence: CASRHRGSYEQYF.

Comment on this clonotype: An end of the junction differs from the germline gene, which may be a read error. The CDR3 bases are TGTGCCAGCAGCTTCCAAACCGGGACCCCGGAGGAAGACTTC. The encoded protein is CASSFQTGTPEEDF. This chain connects TRBV5-6 to TRBJ2-7; D possibly uses TRBD1 or TRBD2 (5 bases each). This CDR3 region has 14 residues. CDR1 is SGHDT and CDR2 is YYEEEE in the germline V gene.